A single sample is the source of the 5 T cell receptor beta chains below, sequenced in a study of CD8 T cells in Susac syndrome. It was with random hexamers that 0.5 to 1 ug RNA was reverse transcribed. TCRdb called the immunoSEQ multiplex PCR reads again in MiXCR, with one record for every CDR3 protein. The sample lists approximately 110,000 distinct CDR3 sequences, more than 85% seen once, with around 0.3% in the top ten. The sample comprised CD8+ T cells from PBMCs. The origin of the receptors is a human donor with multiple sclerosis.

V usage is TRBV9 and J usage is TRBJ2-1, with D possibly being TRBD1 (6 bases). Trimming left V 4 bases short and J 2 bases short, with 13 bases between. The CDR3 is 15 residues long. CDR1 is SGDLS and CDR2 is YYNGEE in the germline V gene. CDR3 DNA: TGTGCCAGCAGCCCCCGGTACAGGGCCTACAATGAGCAGTTCTTC. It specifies CASSPRYRAYNEQFF.

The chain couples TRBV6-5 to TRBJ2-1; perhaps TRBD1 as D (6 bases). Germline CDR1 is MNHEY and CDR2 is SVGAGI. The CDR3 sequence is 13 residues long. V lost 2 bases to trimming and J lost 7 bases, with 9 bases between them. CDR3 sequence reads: CASSYGGRNEQFF. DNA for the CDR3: TGTGCCAGCAGTTACGGGGGCCGGAATGAGCAGTTCTTC.

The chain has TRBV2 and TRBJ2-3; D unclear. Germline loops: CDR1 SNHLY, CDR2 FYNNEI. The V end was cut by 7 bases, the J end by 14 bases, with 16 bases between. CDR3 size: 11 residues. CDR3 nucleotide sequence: TGTGCCAGCATCTGGCTCGGGCTTGTGTATTTT. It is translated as CASIWLGLVYF.

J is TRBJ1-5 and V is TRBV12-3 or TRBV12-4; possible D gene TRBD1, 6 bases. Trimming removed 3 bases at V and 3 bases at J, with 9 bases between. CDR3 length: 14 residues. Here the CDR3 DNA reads TGTGCCAGCAGTTTTGCGGGGGCCAATCAGCCCCAGCATTTT. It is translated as CASSFAGANQPQHF.

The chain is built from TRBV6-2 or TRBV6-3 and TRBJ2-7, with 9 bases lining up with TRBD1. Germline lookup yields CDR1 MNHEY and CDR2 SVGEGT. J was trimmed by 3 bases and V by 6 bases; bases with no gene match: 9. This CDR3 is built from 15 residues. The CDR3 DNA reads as TGTGCCAGCAGGCCAACGGGACAGGGAGACTACGAGCAGTACTTC. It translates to CASRPTGQGDYEQYF.